The rows below give T cell receptor beta chains drawn from one sample of a study of T-cell reconstitution after alpha-beta-depleted transplantation in children. TCRdb used MiXCR to reprocess the PCR reads, holding one entry per CDR3 protein. The sample has over 150,000 distinct CDR3 sequences; 5% to 7.5% are singletons. The sample in question was PBMCs, obtained before TCRalphabeta/CD19-depleted stem cell transplant. Receptors were obtained from a girl under three years old with combined immunodeficiency, due to receive a stem cell transplant. CDR3s include the opening cysteine and the closing phenylalanine or tryptophan. A D gene is named only where the DNA matches it firmly. Not every row has a clone size; where given, it reads once, few, many or a size class.

-	-	TRBJ2-1	TRBV7-9	13	TGTGCCAGCAGCTTACCAGGGGGGGATGAGCAGTTCTTC	CASSLPGGDEQFF
-	-	TRBJ2-7	TRBV5-6	15	TGTGCCAGGAGCCTGGGGATCAGCAGCTCCTACGAGCAGTACTTC	CARSLGISSSYEQYF
many	TRBD1	TRBJ1-1	TRBV4-3	13	TGCGCCAGCAGCCAAGGGCGACAGGGGTCCGTGATTTTT	CASSQGRQGSVIF
many	-	TRBJ2-5	TRBV7-2	12	TGTGCCAGCAGCTTAGCGGGGCCTCCCCAGTACTTC	CASSLAGPPQYF
many	TRBD2	TRBJ2-1	TRBV3-1	21	TGTGCCAGCAGCCAAGTCAGCGGATATCTAGCGGGAGAGTCATCCTACAATGAGCAGTTCTTC	CASSQVSGYLAGESSYNEQFF
many	-	TRBJ1-2	TRBV29-1	11	TGCAGCGTTGCAAGGTCGGGTGGCTACACCTTC	CSVARSGGYTF
many	TRBD1	TRBJ2-6	TRBV13	16	TGTGCCAGCAGCCTATTCCAGGGGGCTGGGGCCAACGTCCTGACTTTC	CASSLFQGAGANVLTF
many	TRBD2	TRBJ2-5	TRBV7-9	16	TGTGCCAGCAGCCCCGGGACTAGCGAGAAACAAGAGACCCAGTACTTC	CASSPGTSEKQETQYF
-	-	TRBJ2-1	TRBV4-3	16	TGCGCCAGCAGCCAAGATTATACTAGCTCATACAATGAGCAGTTCTTC	CASSQDYTSSYNEQFF
many	-	TRBJ2-7	TRBV5-1	14	TGCGCCAGCAGCTTGTTGCGGGATCGCTACGAGCAGTACTTC	CASSLLRDRYEQYF
many	-	TRBJ2-3	TRBV27	14	TGTGCCAGCAGTTTTCCGGCGCTGCGAGATACGCAGTATTTT	CASSFPALRDTQYF
few	TRBD2	TRBJ2-1	TRBV13	17	TGTGCCAGCAGCTTAGGGGGAGGGACTAGCTCCTACAATGAGCAGTTCTTC	CASSLGGGTSSYNEQFF
many	-	TRBJ1-6	TRBV21-1	16	TGTGCCAGCAGCAAAGGATCGGGGGTCTATAATTCACCCCTCCACTTT	CASSKGSGVYNSPLHF
many	TRBD2	TRBJ2-1	TRBV7-2	16	TGTGCCAGCAGCCCATCTAGCGGGAGGCCCTGGGGTGAGCAGTTCTTC	CASSPSSGRPWGEQFF
many	-	TRBJ1-2	TRBV7-2	15	TGTGCCAGCAGCCTCTACCTAGGTGGAGACTATGGCTACACCTTC	CASSLYLGGDYGYTF
many	-	TRBJ2-1	TRBV24-1	15	TGTGCCACCAGTGACCCGGGTCGCTCCTACAATGAGCAGTTCTTC	CATSDPGRSYNEQFF
few	TRBD2	TRBJ2-5	TRBV15	15	TGTGCCACCAGCGCCCGGACTAGCGGGAGAGAGACCCAGTACTTC	CATSARTSGRETQYF
once	TRBD2	TRBJ2-1	TRBV20-1	18	TGCAGTGCTAGGGTCCTACTAGCGGGGGGGCTAGTGATAAATGAGCAGTTCTTC	CSARVLLAGGLVINEQFF
many	-	TRBJ2-2	TRBV27	13	TGTGCCAGCACCACTTGGAAAACCGGGGAGCTGTTTTTT	CASTTWKTGELFF
many	TRBD2	TRBJ2-7	TRBV6-5	14	TGTGCCAGCAGACCGGGGGGACTCGTCGACGAGCAGTACTTC	CASRPGGLVDEQYF
-	TRBD2	TRBJ2-1	TRBV4-3	15	TGCGCCAGCAGCCAAACCGTAGCGGGAGGGAATGAGCAGTTCTTC	CASSQTVAGGNEQFF
few	TRBD1	TRBJ2-3	TRBV7-9	16	TGTGCCAGCAGCCAAGGGACAGGGGCGTGGACAGATACGCAGTATTTT	CASSQGTGAWTDTQYF
many	-	TRBJ2-1	TRBV7-3	13	TGTGCCAGCAGCTCCGAGAAATACAATGAGCAGTTCTTC	CASSSEKYNEQFF
-	-	TRBJ1-2	TRBV20-1	16	TGCAGTGCTCGCCCTGACGGGGGCGTATTTATCTATGGCTACACCTTC	CSARPDGGVFIYGYTF
-	-	TRBJ2-1	TRBV25-1	12	TGTACCAGCAGTGAATATGGGAATGAGCAGTTCTTC	CTSSEYGNEQFF
many	TRBD1	TRBJ2-3	TRBV15	19	TGTGCCACCAGCAGCACACTATACACAGGGGTCCCCCTCACAGATACGCAGTATTTT	CATSSTLYTGVPLTDTQYF
many	-	TRBJ2-6	TRBV20-1	14	TGCAGTGCTAGGGGGGGCACTGGGGCCAACGTCCTGACTTTC	CSARGGTGANVLTF
many	TRBD2	TRBJ2-3	TRBV7-2	13	TGTGCCAGCAGCTGGGACTACACAGATACGCAGTATTTT	CASSWDYTDTQYF
many	-	TRBJ1-1	TRBV28	12	TGTGCCAGCAGTCTTACCCTCTCCGAAGCTTTCTTT	CASSLTLSEAFF
many	TRBD1	TRBJ2-7	TRBV6-5	14	TGTGCCAGCAAATTCTGGGACAGATCCTACGAGCAGTACTTC	CASKFWDRSYEQYF
-	TRBD1	TRBJ1-2	TRBV6-2/TRBV6-3	17	TGTGCCAGCAGTTACCCCACAGGGGCCCTCCTGTGGGGTGGCTACACCTTC	CASSYPTGALLWGGYTF
-	-	TRBJ1-5	TRBV5-1	16	TGCGCCAGCAGCTTGGCCATAGGGGACGACAATCAGCCCCAGCATTTT	CASSLAIGDDNQPQHF
many	-	TRBJ2-3	TRBV20-1	15	TGCAGTGCGCCCGTAGGGGCGGGGTCTCCAGATACGCAGTATTTT	CSAPVGAGSPDTQYF
few	-	TRBJ1-5	TRBV12-3/TRBV12-4	14	TGTGCCAGCACCTCGGGGGTCTACAATCAGCCCCAGCATTTT	CASTSGVYNQPQHF
many	-	TRBJ1-1	TRBV29-1	11	TGCAGCGGTACAGTGAACACTGAAGCTTTCTTT	CSGTVNTEAFF
once	-	TRBJ1-2	TRBV29-1	12	TGCAGCGTTGGGGGGACGTACTATGGCTACACCTTC	CSVGGTYYGYTF
many	TRBD1	TRBJ1-2	TRBV20-1	16	TGCAGTGCTAGAATTGAGGGGGCGAGGACCCCCGGGCGCTACACCTTC	CSARIEGARTPGRYTF
many	-	TRBJ2-2	TRBV12-3/TRBV12-4	13	TGTGCCAGCATCCCTGTGAACACCGGGGAGCTGTTTTTT	CASIPVNTGELFF
-	TRBD1	TRBJ1-6	TRBV20-1	14	TGCAGTGCACAAAGGACAGGGCGTACCGACCCCCTCCACTTT	CSAQRTGRTDPLHF
many	-	TRBJ2-1	TRBV15	19	TGTGCCACCAGCAGAGACCCCATCATCGTCTCGTCCCTCTACAATGAGCAGTTCTTC	CATSRDPIIVSSLYNEQFF
many	-	TRBJ1-1	TRBV20-1	9	TGCAGTGCTAACACTGAAGCTTTCTTT	CSANTEAFF
-	-	TRBJ1-5	TRBV5-1	15	TGCGCCAGCAGCTTGGGTCCAGGGGCTAATCAGCCCCAGCATTTT	CASSLGPGANQPQHF
few	-	TRBJ2-7	TRBV18	13	TGTGCCAGCTCACCAAAGGATTACTACGAGCAGTACTTC	CASSPKDYYEQYF
many	-	TRBJ2-7	TRBV27	11	TGTGCCAGCAGAGCCGGTGACGAGCAGTACTTC	CASRAGDEQYF
many	TRBD1	TRBJ2-7	TRBV4-1	15	TGCGCCAGCAGCCAGGCCGGGACAGCTTTATACGAGCAGTACTTC	CASSQAGTALYEQYF
many	TRBD2	TRBJ2-5	TRBV28	18	TGTGCCAGCAGTTTGCCGGGACTAGCGGGAGAATGGCAAGAGACCCAGTACTTC	CASSLPGLAGEWQETQYF
many	-	TRBJ2-7	TRBV5-1	14	TGCGCCAGCAGCTATCCGACGGAGGGGGGCGAGCAGTACTTC	CASSYPTEGGEQYF
many	TRBD2	TRBJ2-3	TRBV25-1	15	TGTGCCAGCAGTGGGACTAGCGGACCCACAGATACGCAGTATTTT	CASSGTSGPTDTQYF
-	-	TRBJ2-3	TRBV24-1	15	TGTGCCACCAGTCAGGGGATTTCTAGCACAGATACGCAGTATTTT	CATSQGISSTDTQYF
many	TRBD1	TRBJ2-1	TRBV4-1	12	TGCGCCAGCAGCCGGACAGGCAATGAGCAGTTCTTC	CASSRTGNEQFF
many	TRBD1	TRBJ1-6	TRBV5-1	15	TGCGCCAGCAGCCCGGCGGACAGGGGTGGTTCACCCCTCCACTTT	CASSPADRGGSPLHF